The rows below give T cell receptor beta chains drawn from one sample of a study of cytomegalovirus exposure and HLA in healthy donors. Assay: immunoSEQ multiplex PCR; the TCRdb copy retains only in-frame clones and omits some. The data hold about 170,000 clones, with just over 75% observed a single time. The source material was PBMCs. These receptors originate from a woman in her twenties or thirties in good health and CMV-seropositive. CDR3s include the opening cysteine and the closing phenylalanine or tryptophan. A D gene is named only where the DNA matches it firmly. Expanded clones are given a class, and other clones once, few, many or no size at all.

>14|TRBJ1-2|TRBV7-9|TRBD1|NA
TGTGCCAGCAGCTTATTAACAGGGGCTCTAGGCTACACCTTC
CASSLLTGALGYTF
>15|TRBJ1-4|TRBV5-1|NA|NA
TGCGCCAGCAGCGGGGGGGCAGGGCCTAATGAAAAACTGTTTTTT
CASSGGAGPNEKLFF
>13|TRBJ1-1|TRBV29-1|NA|NA
TGCAGCGGCGCGAGAGGTCTTAACACTGAAGCTTTCTTT
CSGARGLNTEAFF
>13|TRBJ2-7|TRBV9|TRBD1|NA
TGTGCCAGCAGCGTTCGACAGGGGGACGAGCAGTACTTC
CASSVRQGDEQYF
>16|TRBJ2-5|TRBV14|TRBD2|many
TGTGCCAGCAGCCAAGGTGTGACTAGCGGACAAGAGACCCAGTACTTC
CASSQGVTSGQETQYF
>17|TRBJ1-2|TRBV6-4|TRBD1|NA
TGTGCCAGCAGATTTCCCCGGACAGGGGACACTAACTATGGCTACACCTTC
CASRFPRTGDTNYGYTF
>15|TRBJ1-1|TRBV7-2|TRBD1|NA
TGTGCCAGCAGCTTAGTGGGACAGGGGGCCACTGAAGCTTTCTTT
CASSLVGQGATEAFF
>14|TRBJ1-1|TRBV19|TRBD1|NA
TGTGCCAGTAGACCGGGACAGACCAACACTGAAGCTTTCTTT
CASRPGQTNTEAFF
>16|TRBJ2-7|TRBV7-9|TRBD1|NA
TGTGCCAGCAGCCCTAGAGGGACAGTATACTCCTACGAGCAGTACTTC
CASSPRGTVYSYEQYF
>14|TRBJ1-1|TRBV7-9|NA|NA
TGTGCCAGCAGCTTAGTCGAGAGGACAGTTGAAGCTTTCTTT
CASSLVERTVEAFF
>13|TRBJ2-5|TRBV13|NA|NA
TGTGCCAGCAGCTTAGGCCTATCGGAGACCCAGTACTTC
CASSLGLSETQYF
>13|TRBJ2-1|TRBV30|NA|NA
TGTGCCTGGAGTCCGAGCTCCTACAATGAGCAGTTCTTC
CAWSPSSYNEQFF
>16|TRBJ2-2|TRBV10-3|TRBD2|NA
TGTGCCATCAGTGGAAATAGCGGGAGGGACACCGGGGAGCTGTTTTTT
CAISGNSGRDTGELFF
>12|TRBJ2-3|TRBV7-8|NA|NA
TGTGCCAGCAGCTCACAATTAGATACGCAGTATTTT
CASSSQLDTQYF
>17|TRBJ2-3|TRBV23-1|TRBD1|few
TGCGCCAGCAGTCAATCGACAGGGGGTATAGACACAGATACGCAGTATTTT
CASSQSTGGIDTDTQYF
>14|TRBJ1-2|TRBV12-5|TRBD1|few
TGTGCTAGTGGTTTGACCGGGACAGGGAGCGGCTACACCTTC
CASGLTGTGSGYTF
>13|TRBJ1-1|TRBV29-1|NA|NA
TGCAGCGTTAAGAGAGGAACGAACACTGAAGCTTTCTTT
CSVKRGTNTEAFF
>14|TRBJ2-7|TRBV7-2|NA|NA
TGTGCCAGCAGCTTAGTAGGCGGAACCTACGAGCAGTACTTC
CASSLVGGTYEQYF
>16|TRBJ1-5|TRBV7-9|TRBD1|once
TGTGCCAGCAGCTTAGCCGGACAGGGGATGAATCAGCCCCAGCATTTT
CASSLAGQGMNQPQHF
>13|TRBJ1-5|TRBV4-3|NA|NA
TGCGCCAGCAGCCTCCAAGGGGGGGCTCCCCAGCATTTT
CASSLQGGAPQHF
>14|TRBJ2-7|TRBV4-3|TRBD2|NA
TGCGCCAGCAGCTACGTAGCGGGGAGCTACGAGCAGTACTTC
CASSYVAGSYEQYF
>14|TRBJ1-1|TRBV30|NA|NA
TGTGCCTGGAGTGTCTGGGGCCCGAACACTGAAGCTTTCTTT
CAWSVWGPNTEAFF
>17|TRBJ2-1|TRBV5-5|TRBD1|NA
TGTGCCAGCAGCTCCGAGGTCAAGGTCCAGGGGGCGAATGAGCAGTTCTTC
CASSSEVKVQGANEQFF
>16|TRBJ2-5|TRBV5-1|TRBD1|NA
TGCGCCAGCAGCAGTTACGGGACAGGGGTACAAGAGACCCAGTACTTC
CASSSYGTGVQETQYF
>17|TRBJ1-2|TRBV7-9|NA|NA
TGTGCCAGCAGCGATGATGGGGCTAAGGGGCGCCGCTATGGCTACACCTTC
CASSDDGAKGRRYGYTF
>15|TRBJ2-3|TRBV2|TRBD2|NA
TGTGCCAGTAGAGAGAGCGGGGGGGCCACAGATACGCAGTATTTT
CASRESGGATDTQYF
>15|TRBJ1-6|TRBV7-2|TRBD1|few
TGTGCCAGCAGCTGGGGACAGTCTAATAATTCACCCCTCCACTTT
CASSWGQSNNSPLHF
>12|TRBJ1-2|TRBV10-3|NA|NA
TGTGCCATCAGTCCCATTAACTATGGCTACACCTTC
CAISPINYGYTF
>16|TRBJ1-1|TRBV5-4|NA|NA
TGTGCCAGCAGCTTGCCCACAGGGCTAGGGAACACTGAAGCTTTCTTT
CASSLPTGLGNTEAFF
>16|TRBJ2-5|TRBV18|NA|NA
TGTGCCAGCTCACCACGTCGGTTAGGGCTAGCAGAGACCCAGTACTTC
CASSPRRLGLAETQYF
>15|TRBJ1-2|TRBV4-1|TRBD1|NA
TGCGCCAGCAGCCAGTCCGGGACAGGGAACTATGGCTACACCTTC
CASSQSGTGNYGYTF
>16|TRBJ2-5|TRBV28|TRBD2|few
TGTGCCAGCAGTGTTCAACTAGCGGGGGGGCAAGAGACCCAGTACTTC
CASSVQLAGGQETQYF
>17|TRBJ2-7|TRBV7-2|NA|NA
TGTGCCAGCAGCTTAAGGGCGGCAGGGGGGATCCCCTACGAGCAGTACTTC
CASSLRAAGGIPYEQYF
>16|TRBJ2-5|TRBV5-1|TRBD2|NA
TGCGCCAGCAGCTTTAGTAGCGGGAGGAATATAGAGACCCAGTACTTC
CASSFSSGRNIETQYF
>14|TRBJ2-1|TRBV19|TRBD1|NA
TGTGCCAGTAGTATGGGCCAGGGGGCGGATGAGCAGTTCTTC
CASSMGQGADEQFF
>14|TRBJ1-5|TRBV2|NA|NA
TGTGCCAGCGGGCCGGGATATAGCAATCAGCCCCAGCATTTT
CASGPGYSNQPQHF
>15|TRBJ2-1|TRBV5-6|NA|NA
TGTGCCAGCAGCTTTAGAATTCCCAGGGACATCGAGCAGTTCTTC
CASSFRIPRDIEQFF
>13|TRBJ1-1|TRBV29-1|NA|few
TGCAGCGGATGGGGCGGACAGTACGCTGAAGCTTTCTTT
CSGWGGQYAEAFF
>12|TRBJ1-5|TRBV27|NA|NA
TGTGCCAGCAGAACTCATAATCAGCCCCAGCATTTT
CASRTHNQPQHF
>15|TRBJ1-5|TRBV4-3|NA|NA
TGCGCCAGCAGCCATCCCTTAGGGGGAAATCAGCCCCAGCATTTT
CASSHPLGGNQPQHF
>17|TRBJ2-3|TRBV30|TRBD2|NA
TGTGCCTGGAGTGCTCCTAGCGGGGGGGTTCGAGAAGATACGCAGTATTTT
CAWSAPSGGVREDTQYF
>13|TRBJ1-1|TRBV28|NA|NA
TGTGCCAGCAGTTTGGAGGGACCCACTGAAGCTTTCTTT
CASSLEGPTEAFF
>14|TRBJ2-3|TRBV18|NA|NA
TGTGCCAGCTCACCAGCAACTAGCACAGATACGCAGTATTTT
CASSPATSTDTQYF
>15|TRBJ2-1|TRBV5-1|NA|few
TGCGCCAGCAGCTTCCGTCGTTCAGGGGACAATGAGCAGTTCTTC
CASSFRRSGDNEQFF
>14|TRBJ1-2|TRBV18|TRBD1|NA
TGTGCCAGCTCACCAGGGGGACAGACCTATGGCTACACCTTC
CASSPGGQTYGYTF
>13|TRBJ2-2|TRBV2|NA|NA
TGTGCCAGCAGTGGGATTCGGGGGGGGGAGCTGTTTTTT
CASSGIRGGELFF
>14|TRBJ2-5|TRBV5-1|NA|NA
TGCGCCAGCACCTCCCAGGGGGGCCCGGAGACCCAGTACTTC
CASTSQGGPETQYF